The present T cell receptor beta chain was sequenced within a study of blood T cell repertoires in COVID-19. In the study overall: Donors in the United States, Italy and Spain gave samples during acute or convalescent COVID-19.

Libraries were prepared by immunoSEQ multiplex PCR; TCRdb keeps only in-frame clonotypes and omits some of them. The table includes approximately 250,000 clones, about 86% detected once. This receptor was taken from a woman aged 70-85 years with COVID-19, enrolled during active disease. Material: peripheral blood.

The CDR3 spells CASSPTGIDTGELFF. The CDR3, as DNA: TGCGCCAGCAGCCCCACAGGGATAGACACCGGGGAGCTGTTTTTT. The chain uses TRBV5-1 and TRBJ2-2; a weak D match, TRBD1 (6 bases). V lost 4 bases to trimming and J lost 3 bases, with 13 bases between them. The germline CDR1 and CDR2 sequences are SGHRS and YFSETQ. CDR3 size: 15 residues.